This T cell receptor (beta chain) was sequenced for a study of blood T cell repertoires in COVID-19. Some clones are missing from TCRdb's copy, which holds only in-frame ones; the method was immunoSEQ multiplex PCR. Among approximately 220,000 clones listed, about 90% were seen once. Germline V gene lookup returns CDR1 SGHNT and CDR2 YENEEA. The CDR3 extends over 15 amino acids. V was shortened by 5 bases and J by 1 base, with 14 bases between the two germline ends. Sequenced sample: peripheral blood. The receptor was isolated from a woman in her 50s with acute or convalescent COVID-19. V usage is TRBV11-3 and J usage is TRBJ1-1; D may be TRBD1 (5 bases). The CDR3 loop is CASSQGRDRNTEAFF. In nucleotides, the CDR3 is TGTGCCAGCAGCCAAGGCCGCGACAGGAACACTGAAGCTTTCTTT.